The 4 T cell receptor beta chains presented below share a single source sample, sequenced in a study of OX40 agonist ivuxolimab in advanced cancers. The method was immunoSEQ multiplex PCR; TCRdb's version includes in-frame clones alone and lacks a portion of them. The sample consists of some 83,000 clones, about 86% of them appearing once. The starting material was CD4+ or CD8+ T cells sorted from blood, obtained in a trial of the OX40 agonist ivuxolimab. These receptors came from an adult with an advanced solid tumor such as melanoma, head and neck, liver or kidney cancer.

This clone was seen only a few times. This rearrangement joins TRBV7-8 to TRBJ2-1; TRBD1 matches 8 bases. V gave up 2 bases and J gave up 8 bases; unmatched junction bases: 14. Germline V gene sequence: CDR1 SGHVS, CDR2 FQNEAQ. This CDR3 spans 17 amino acids. In DNA form, the CDR3 reads TGTGCCAGCAGCTTAAGGCCCAGGGGGCTGGGGTACGATGAGCAGTTCTTC. The encoded protein is CASSLRPRGLGYDEQFF.

The sample holds a few counts of this clone. V is TRBV5-1 and J is TRBJ2-1; 11 positions agree with TRBD1. Germline CDR1 SGHRS, CDR2 YFSETQ. J lost 7 bases, V lost 1 base, and 4 bases had no gene match. CDR3 size: 15 residues. CDR3: CASSLPGTGGNEQFF. The CDR3 DNA follows: TGCGCCAGCAGCTTGCCCGGGACAGGGGGAAATGAGCAGTTCTTC.

A note on this clone: One end of the junction varies from germline; a read error may be responsible. The chain links TRBV9 to TRBJ2-1; 15 nucleotides match TRBD2. The germline CDR1 and CDR2 sequences are SGDLS and YYNGEE. The CDR3 runs 14 residues. The CDR3 loop reads CASSAGLAGGLTVF. CDR3 sequence (DNA): TGTGCCAGCAGCGCAGGACTAGCGGGAGGGTTAACGGTCTTC.

This chain uses TRBV7-6 with TRBJ2-7; 7 positions match TRBD1. CDR3 length: 14 residues. Germline V gives CDR1 SGHVS, CDR2 FNYEAQ. J gave up 4 bases and V 5 bases, and 8 bases lay outside the gene matches. The CDR3 spells CASSLGQEGYEQYF. The CDR3 nucleotides read TGTGCCAGCAGCCTCGGACAGGAAGGATACGAGCAGTACTTC. Supplemented by reference TRBV7-6 and TRBJ2-7, the full variable domain reads GAGVSQSPRYKVTKRGQDVALRCDPISGHVSLYWYRQALGQGPEFLTYFNYEAQQDKSGLPNDRFSAERPEGSISTLTIQRTEQRDSAMYRCASSLGQEGYEQYFGPGTRLTVT.